This T cell receptor (beta chain) was recorded in a study of blood T cell repertoires in COVID-19. Study details: Donors in the United States, Italy and Spain gave samples during acute or convalescent COVID-19.

One Seattle source followed patients from active infection through their disease course. The method was immunoSEQ multiplex PCR; TCRdb's version includes in-frame clones alone and lacks a portion of them. The sample holds around 140,000 clones; about 88% are singletons and the top ten take roughly 2.5%. Sequencing was carried out using peripheral blood. This clonotype was obtained from a human donor with COVID-19, enrolled during active disease. The donor label of this sample is uncertain.

CDR3 DNA: TGTGCCAGCAGGTCGGACAGCAACTATGGCTACACCTTC. The encoded protein is CASRSDSNYGYTF. The rearrangement links TRBV6-5 to TRBJ1-2; tentative D call: TRBD1 (6 bases). The CDR3 spans 13 residues. Germline V CDR1 and CDR2: MNHEY, SVGAGI. Trimming removed 6 bases at V and 2 bases at J, with 10 bases between.